This T cell receptor beta chain was profiled in a study of synovial regulatory T cells in juvenile arthritis. Study details: Treatments: a few naive, several methotrexate, one methotrexate plus infliximab, one unknown.

CDR3 length equals 14 residues. The nucleotide record is missing. Germline V CDR1 and CDR2: SGHNT, YYREEE (reference sequence). On this clone: Its antigen is unknown.

Study observations and caveats: Across patients, iaTreg TCR repertoires were mostly private, partly shared with synovial Teff and blood CPL. Inflammation-associated Treg cells in blood had less TCR diversity than the remaining blood Treg cells. iaTreg cells shared more CDR3 sequences with synovial Tregs than other blood Tregs did.

The table came from immunoSEQ multiplex PCR; TCRdb's copy has only in-frame clones and leaves some out. The repertoire shows roughly 10,000 clones; the top ten hold over 0.7%. The specimen was Treg cells from blood. Noted subset: remaining (HLA-DR-negative) circulating blood Treg cells. This chain joins TRBV5-4 and TRBJ1-2. The TCR sequence derives from a donor younger than 35 with juvenile idiopathic arthritis. CDR3: CASSLDRANYGYTF.